The text below deals with one TCR beta chain. Its antigen is currently unknown. TCRdb's table, derived via immunoSEQ multiplex PCR, lists solely in-frame clones and lacks some. The data show about 77,000 clones, 94% seen once. This record belongs to a study of OX40 agonist ivuxolimab in advanced cancers. Findings of the study overall: No determination was made of the antigen specificity of the expanded peripheral T cells.

J lost 5 bases, V lost 5 bases, and 5 bases had no gene match. From germline, CDR1 is MNHEY and CDR2 SMNVEV (reference sequence). This CDR3 is built from 15 residues. The clonotype comes from an adult with an advanced solid tumor such as melanoma, head and neck, liver or kidney cancer. The chain recombines TRBV27 with TRBJ2-7, with 14 bases matching TRBD2. Sequenced material: CD4+ or CD8+ T cells sorted from blood, taken in a trial of the OX40 agonist ivuxolimab. CDR3 nucleotide sequence: TGTGCCAGCAGTCCCGGGACTAGCGGGAGTAACGAGCAGTACTTC. Translated: CASSPGTSGSNEQYF.